One and the same sample provided the 28 T cell receptor beta chains below, sequenced in a study of T cell responses to AZD1222 COVID-19 vaccine. Libraries were prepared by immunoSEQ multiplex PCR; TCRdb keeps only in-frame clonotypes and omits some of them. The top ten clones hold around 48% of a sample with 73,000 or so clones, around 80% of them seen once. This material consisted of peripheral blood, taken 28 days after the second AZD1222 dose. These receptors were obtained from an adult who received the AZD1222 COVID-19 vaccine.

The chain links TRBV3-1 (or the pseudogene TRBV3-2) to TRBJ2-3; no firm D call. Trimming removed 1 base at V and 1 base at J, with 6 bases between. The CDR3 is 14 amino acids. Germline loops: CDR1 LGHDT, CDR2 YNNKEL (reference sequence). The CDR3 coding sequence is TGTGCCAGCAGCCAAGGATTAGGCACAGATACGCAGTATTTT. Translated: CASSQGLGTDTQYF.

The chain joins TRBV5-6 to TRBJ1-5; no reliable D call. The germline CDR1 and CDR2 sequences are SGHDT and YYEEEE. The CDR3 totals 14 residues. With 4 bases removed from V and 0 bases from J, the gap between germline ends came to 8 bases. The CDR3 is CASSRWNSNQPQHF. The CDR3 DNA follows: TGTGCCAGCAGCCGCTGGAATAGCAATCAGCCCCAGCATTTT.

This clone was counted only a few times. The chain combines TRBV11-2 with TRBJ1-1; no firm D call. Deletions cut 3 bases from V and 3 bases from J, with 8 bases between. The CDR3 is 13 residues long. The V gene's germline CDR1 is SGHAT and CDR2 FQNNGV. Here the CDR3 reads CASSFWQDTEAFF. CDR3 DNA sequence: TGTGCCAGCAGCTTTTGGCAGGACACTGAAGCTTTCTTT.

CDR3: CASSQGAANYGYTF. DNA of the CDR3: TGTGCCAGCAGCCAAGGGGCGGCCAACTATGGCTACACCTTC. The genes are TRBV3-1 (or the pseudogene TRBV3-2) and TRBJ1-2; D is unresolved. This CDR3 spans 14 amino acids. Germline CDR1 is LGHDT and CDR2 is YNNKEL (reference sequence). V lost 1 base and J 2 bases, leaving 8 bases between the germline ends.

The chain joins TRBV18 to TRBJ2-3, with 10 nucleotides matching TRBD2. The germline V gene has CDR1 KGHSH and CDR2 LQKENI. Trimming cost V 3 bases and J 4 bases; bases outside gene matches: 4. The CDR3 extends over 15 amino acids. CDR3 nucleotides: TGTGCCAGCTCACCCCCTCTAGCGGGAGCAGATACGCAGTATTTT. Translation: CASSPPLAGADTQYF.

This clone was counted a single time. The rearrangement uses TRBV19 and TRBJ1-3; D is undetermined. Looked up from germline, CDR1 is LNHDA and CDR2 is SQIVND (reference sequence). This CDR3 contains 14 residues. Trimming took 4 bases from V and 2 from J, leaving 9 bases between them. CDR3 region: CASSKEGTGNTIYF. CDR3 bases: TGTGCCAGTAGTAAAGAGGGAACTGGAAACACCATATATTTT.

The V and J genes are TRBV19 and TRBJ2-5, with 7 nucleotides matching TRBD1. CDR3 length equals 13 residues. V dropped 9 bases and J dropped 1; count of bases not matched to a gene: 5. Germline V gene lookup returns CDR1 LNHDA and CDR2 SQIVND (reference sequence). Here the CDR3 DNA reads TGTGCCAGCAGGGACAGCAGCCAAGAGACCCAGTACTTC. It translates to CASRDSSQETQYF. Using reference TRBV19 and TRBJ2-5 for the parts outside the CDR3, the full variable domain is DGGITQSPKYLFRKEGQNVTLSCEQNLNHDAMYWYRQDPGQGLRLIYYSQIVNDFQKGDIAEGYSVSREKKESFPLTVTSAQKNPTAFYLCASRDSSQETQYFGPGTRLLVL.

The V gene is TRBV5-3, the J gene TRBJ2-7; 9 bases align to TRBD1. TRBV5-3 is placed among ORFs of uncertain function. J was trimmed by 3 bases and V by 5 bases; bases with no gene match: 18. This CDR3 contains 18 residues. The CDR3 reads CARRHQYPGTGRIYEQYF. The CDR3 DNA reads TGTGCCAGAAGGCATCAATATCCCGGGACAGGGAGAATCTACGAGCAGTACTTC.

V is TRBV2 and J is TRBJ1-5, with TRBD1 as a possible D gene (5 bases). Germline V gives CDR1 SNHLY, CDR2 FYNNEI. The CDR3 sequence is 14 residues long. V lost 8 bases, J lost 6 bases, and 17 bases lay in between. The CDR3 coding sequence is TGTGCCAGCCTGGGTCAGGGCGCTGGTCAGCCCCAGCATTTT. Its translation: CASLGQGAGQPQHF.

The rearrangement links TRBV7-8 to TRBJ2-7, with TRBD1 matching 10 bases. This CDR3 contains 14 residues. V shed 5 bases and J 4 bases; nucleotides not matched to a gene: 5. CDR1 is SGHVS and CDR2 is FQNEAQ in the germline V gene. The CDR3 DNA reads TGTGCCAGCAGCGTCGGGACAGGGGAATACGAGCAGTACTTC. Translating gives CASSVGTGEYEQYF.

This clone was detected once. This chain uses TRBV6-5 with TRBJ1-1; no firm D call. The CDR3 consists of 13 residues. CDR1 and CDR2 (germline): MNHEY, SVGAGI. The V gene lost 7 bases and the J gene lost 2 bases, with 11 bases spanning the gap. As DNA, the CDR3 is TGTGCCAGCAAGGTCAGCCCTAACACTGAAGCTTTCTTT. This gives the protein CASKVSPNTEAFF.

The rearrangement links TRBV5-6 to TRBJ2-3; D is perhaps TRBD1 (6 bases). V dropped 2 bases and J dropped 2 bases, with 12 bases sitting between them. Germline V gives CDR1 SGHDT, CDR2 YYEEEE. This CDR3 comprises 15 residues. CDR3 sequence: CASSFGTFPTDTQYF. The DNA of the CDR3 is TGTGCCAGCAGCTTCGGGACATTCCCCACAGATACGCAGTATTTT.

The CDR3 DNA sequence: TGTGCCAGCAGCTCACGCCAGGGGAACTATGGCTACACCTTC. This translates into CASSSRQGNYGYTF. This sequence joins TRBV5-4 and TRBJ1-2, with D maybe TRBD1 (6 bases). Germline V CDR1 and CDR2: SGHNT, YYREEE (reference sequence). This CDR3 is built from 14 residues. Trimming stripped 3 bases from V and 2 bases from J, with 11 bases between.

V usage is TRBV9 and J usage is TRBJ1-5, with D hard to call. Germline V gives CDR1 SGDLS, CDR2 YYNGEE. Trimming removed 3 bases from V and 7 bases from J, with 14 bases in between. The CDR3 contains 14 residues. CDR3 amino acids: CASSAGLNGQPQHF. The CDR3 region has the DNA TGTGCCAGCAGCGCCGGACTGAATGGGCAGCCCCAGCATTTT.

The chain recombines TRBV7-9 with TRBJ2-7; TRBD1 matches at 7 bases. The J segment lost 0 bases and the V segment lost 4 bases, leaving 3 bases of the junction unmatched. CDR1 and CDR2 (germline): SEHNR, FQNEAQ (reference sequence). The CDR3 has 14 amino acids. CDR3 nucleotides: TGTGCCAGCAGCTCACAGGGGTACTCCTACGAGCAGTACTTC. It is translated as CASSSQGYSYEQYF.

V is TRBV11-2 and J is TRBJ2-2; D unclear. Trimming took off 3 bases at V and 7 bases at J, with 12 bases between the two ends. This CDR3 spans 14 amino acids. Germline V lookup: CDR1 SGHAT, CDR2 FQNNGV. The CDR3: CASSFSSYNGELFF. The CDR3 DNA sequence: TGTGCCAGCAGCTTCTCTAGTTATAACGGGGAGCTGTTTTTT.

This clone appeared a few times. The chain links TRBV11-1 to TRBJ1-1, with D possibly matching TRBD1 (5 bases). In germline, CDR1 is SGHAT, CDR2 FQDESV (reference sequence). Trimming took 5 bases from V and 0 from J, leaving 16 bases between them. The CDR3 has 16 amino acids. In DNA form, the CDR3 reads TGTGCCAGCAGCCGGGGGTGGATGGCGATGAACACTGAAGCTTTCTTT. Amino acids: CASSRGWMAMNTEAFF.

This chain joins TRBV4-2 and TRBJ2-1; perhaps TRBD1 as D (5 bases). Germline CDR1 is LGHNA and CDR2 is YNFKEQ. V was cut by 0 bases and J by 3 bases, with 15 bases left in between. The CDR3 loop spans 17 amino acids. The chain's CDR3 is CASSQDRLGAGYNEQFF. The DNA for the CDR3 is TGTGCCAGCAGCCAAGATCGCTTAGGGGCCGGCTACAATGAGCAGTTCTTC.

The V and J genes are TRBV5-5 and TRBJ2-2, with D possibly TRBD2 on 6 matching bases. Germline assignment: CDR1 SGHKS and CDR2 YYEKEE (reference sequence). V lost 2 bases, J lost 8 bases, and 19 bases lay in between. CDR3 length: 16 amino acids. The CDR3 region has the DNA TGTGCCAGCAGCTTAACAGCCGGGACTCTCGTAGGGGAGCTGTTTTTT. This gives the protein CASSLTAGTLVGELFF.

This sequence joins TRBV10-3 and TRBJ1-1, with D possibly being TRBD1 (6 bases). Trimming removed 0 bases at V and 1 base at J, with 9 bases between. Germline CDR1 is ENHRY and CDR2 is SYGVKD. This CDR3 spans 15 amino acids. The CDR3 sequence is CAISESNRENTEAFF. In DNA, the CDR3 is TGTGCCATCAGTGAGTCGAACAGGGAGAACACTGAAGCTTTCTTT.

The V gene is TRBV6-1, the J gene TRBJ1-1; 7 bases line up with TRBD1. V lost 2 bases to trimming and J lost 0 bases; unmatched junction nucleotides: 0. Germline loops: CDR1 MNHNS, CDR2 SASEGT. This CDR3 comprises 14 residues. The CDR3 DNA reads as TGTGCCAGCAGTGAAACAGGGGTGAACACTGAAGCTTTCTTT. It translates to CASSETGVNTEAFF.

This clone was recorded only once. The J gene is TRBJ2-1, the V gene TRBV29-1, with TRBD2 matching over 7 bases. Germline V gene lookup returns CDR1 SQVTM and CDR2 ANQGSEA. The CDR3 sequence is 16 residues long. Trimming cost V 4 bases and J 6 bases; bases outside gene matches: 15. CDR3 residues: CSVGGGEIGTGNEQFF. DNA for the CDR3: TGCAGCGTTGGGGGAGGGGAGATCGGTACGGGCAATGAGCAGTTCTTC.

This sequence joins TRBV19 and TRBJ2-3; D perhaps matches TRBD2 (6 bases). The length of the CDR3 is 15 residues. The V gene lost 3 bases and the J gene lost 3 bases, with 13 bases spanning the gap. Germline loops: CDR1 LNHDA, CDR2 SQIVND (reference sequence). The CDR3 protein is CASSIVAVWTDTQYF. CDR3 DNA: TGTGCCAGTAGTATCGTAGCGGTGTGGACAGATACGCAGTATTTT.

This chain links TRBV5-6 with TRBJ1-1; the D is unclear. Germline V gene lookup returns CDR1 SGHDT and CDR2 YYEEEE. The CDR3 has 14 amino acids. Between the trimmed V and J ends, which lost 0 bases and 0 bases, there was a span of 6 bases. The CDR3 region is CASSLEQLNTEAFF. The CDR3 DNA sequence: TGTGCCAGCAGCTTGGAACAATTGAACACTGAAGCTTTCTTT.

This clone was observed a handful of times. This chain uses TRBV7-2 with TRBJ1-3; possibly TRBD1 for D (6 bases). V gave up 3 bases and J gave up 4 bases, with 10 bases separating them. This CDR3 comprises 14 residues. Per germline, CDR1 SGHTA and CDR2 FQGNSA. CDR3 protein: CASSFGQIGNTIYF. CDR3 DNA: TGTGCCAGCAGCTTCGGACAGATCGGAAACACCATATATTTT.

The chain employs TRBV7-2 and TRBJ1-1; D call uncertain. Per germline, CDR1 SGHTA and CDR2 FQGNSA. Deletions cut 4 bases from V and 5 bases from J, with 8 bases between. The CDR3 is made up of 12 amino acids. The CDR3 loop reads CASSSDWTEAFF. The CDR3 DNA is TGTGCCAGCAGCTCGGACTGGACTGAAGCTTTCTTT.

CDR3 sequence reads: CASSSRGQGTGELFF. CDR3 nucleotide sequence: TGTGCCAGCAGCAGTCGGGGACAGGGAACCGGGGAGCTGTTTTTT. V usage is TRBV7-2 and J usage is TRBJ2-2; 9 bases line up with TRBD1. This CDR3 is 15 amino acids long. With V trimmed by 5 bases and J by 5 bases, 6 bases remained unmatched. The germline V gene encodes CDR1 SGHTA and CDR2 FQGNSA.

This rearrangement joins TRBV5-1 to TRBJ2-1, with TRBD2 matching 14 bases. The V and J ends lost 2 bases and 3 bases, in that order; junction bases with no gene match: 4. The CDR3 contains 17 residues. Germline CDR1 is SGHRS and CDR2 is YFSETQ. CDR3 sequence (DNA): TGCGCCAGCAGCTTTACGGGACTAGCGGGAGTCTACAATGAGCAGTTCTTC. Its protein product is CASSFTGLAGVYNEQFF.